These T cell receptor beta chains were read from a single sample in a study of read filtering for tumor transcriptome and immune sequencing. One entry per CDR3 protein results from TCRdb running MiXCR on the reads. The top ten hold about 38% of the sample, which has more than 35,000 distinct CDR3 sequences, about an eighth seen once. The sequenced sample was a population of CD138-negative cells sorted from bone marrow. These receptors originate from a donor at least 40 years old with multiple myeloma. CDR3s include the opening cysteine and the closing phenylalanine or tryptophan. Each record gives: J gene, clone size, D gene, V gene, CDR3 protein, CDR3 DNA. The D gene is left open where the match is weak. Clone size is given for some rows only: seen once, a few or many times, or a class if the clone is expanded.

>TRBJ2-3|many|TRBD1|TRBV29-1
CSVGQESTDTQYF
TGCAGCGTAGGACAGGAGAGCACAGATACGCAGTATTTT
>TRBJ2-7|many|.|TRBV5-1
CASRDDSYEQYF
TGCGCCAGCAGGGACGACTCCTACGAGCAGTACTTC
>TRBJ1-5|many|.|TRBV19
CASSQQGTSNQPQHF
TGTGCCAGTAGTCAGCAGGGGACTAGCAATCAGCCCCAGCATTTT
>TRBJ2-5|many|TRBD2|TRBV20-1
CSAEQGRGGYGETQYF
TGCAGTGCTGAACAGGGTCGCGGGGGGTACGGGGAGACCCAGTACTTC
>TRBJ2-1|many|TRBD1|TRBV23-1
CASSSTGLNEQFF
TGCGCCAGCAGTTCGACAGGGCTCAATGAGCAGTTCTTC
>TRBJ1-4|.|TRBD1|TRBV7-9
CASSQTGGNEKLFF
TGTGCCAGCAGCCAGACAGGGGGTAATGAAAAACTGTTTTTT
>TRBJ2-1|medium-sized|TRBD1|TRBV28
CASSPGQRTRFGQFF
TGTGCCAGCAGTCCGGGACAGCGTACGAGATTTGGTCAGTTCTTC
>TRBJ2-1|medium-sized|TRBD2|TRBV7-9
CASTPDGGRYSEQFF
TGTGCCAGCACCCCGGATGGCGGGAGATATAGTGAGCAGTTCTTC
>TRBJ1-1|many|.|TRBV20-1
CSAGNNQGFTEAFF
TGCAGTGCTGGAAATAATCAGGGGTTCACTGAAGCTTTCTTT
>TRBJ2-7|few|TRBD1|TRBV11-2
CASSSASTGLEQYF
TGTGCCAGCAGCTCCGCTTCGACAGGGCTCGAGCAGTACTTC
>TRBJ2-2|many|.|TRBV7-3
CASSSGTQNTGELFF
TGTGCCAGCAGCTCCGGGACGCAGAACACCGGGGAGCTGTTTTTT
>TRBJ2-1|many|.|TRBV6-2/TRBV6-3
CAVRGTAGDEQFF
TGTGCCGTCCGGGGGACCGCGGGCGATGAGCAGTTCTTC
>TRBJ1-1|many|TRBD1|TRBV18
CASSPGGGAFNTEAFF
TGTGCCAGCTCACCAGGAGGGGGCGCTTTTAACACTGAAGCTTTCTTT
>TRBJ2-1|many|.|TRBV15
CATSRDTGAYNEQFF
TGTGCCACCAGCAGAGATACGGGAGCCTACAATGAGCAGTTCTTC
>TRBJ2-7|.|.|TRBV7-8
CASSLGLGVYERYF
TGCGCCAGCAGCTTAGGACTGGGGGTGTACGAGCGGTACTTC
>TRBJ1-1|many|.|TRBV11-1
CASSLSGSLAFVTEAFF
TGTGCCAGCAGCTTAAGCGGCTCGCTAGCTTTCGTCACTGAAGCTTTCTTT
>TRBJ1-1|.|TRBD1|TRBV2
CASREGRGLAEAFF
TGTGCCAGCAGGGAAGGCAGGGGGCTGGCTGAAGCTTTCTTT
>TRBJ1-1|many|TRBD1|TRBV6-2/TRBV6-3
CASSYQDRGGTEAFF
TGTGCCAGCAGTTACCAGGACAGGGGAGGCACTGAAGCTTTCTTT
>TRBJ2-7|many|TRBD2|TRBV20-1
CSASWERGSYEQYF
TGCAGTGCCTCATGGGAGCGGGGCTCCTACGAGCAGTACTTC
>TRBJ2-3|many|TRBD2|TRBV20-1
CSAREWGAATDTQYF
TGCAGTGCGCGGGAGTGGGGTGCGGCCACAGATACGCAGTATTTT
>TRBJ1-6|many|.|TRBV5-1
CASSGDGKNSPLHF
TGCGCCAGCAGCGGGGACGGTAAAAATTCACCCCTCCACTTT
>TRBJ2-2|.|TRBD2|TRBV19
CASSLPGLAKGTGELFF
TGTGCCAGTAGTCTACCGGGACTAGCGAAGGGCACCGGGGAGCTGTTTTTT
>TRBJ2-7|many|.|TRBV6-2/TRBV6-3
CASSTQGPGGYEQYF
TGTGCCAGCAGCACTCAGGGGCCGGGGGGCTACGAGCAGTACTTC
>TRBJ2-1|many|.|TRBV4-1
CASSQEGTINEQFF
TGCGCCAGCAGCCAAGAAGGTACAATCAATGAGCAGTTCTTC
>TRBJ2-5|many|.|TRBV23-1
CASSHIKTQYF
TGCGCCAGCAGTCATATAAAGACCCAGTACTTC
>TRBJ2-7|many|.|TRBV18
CASSPRAFSYEQYF
TGTGCCAGCTCACCAAGGGCCTTCTCCTACGAGCAGTACTTC
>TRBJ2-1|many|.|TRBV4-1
CASSLAGGSDEQFF
TGCGCCAGCAGCCTAGCAGGGGGGTCGGATGAGCAGTTCTTC
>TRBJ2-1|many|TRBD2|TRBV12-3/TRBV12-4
CASRRIAGVSNEQFF
TGTGCCAGCAGACGAATAGCGGGGGTGAGCAATGAGCAGTTCTTC
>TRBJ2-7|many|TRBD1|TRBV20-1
CSAKTGSYEQYF
TGCAGTGCTAAGACAGGGTCCTACGAGCAGTACTTC
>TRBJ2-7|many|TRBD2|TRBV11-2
CASSRQTSDTYEQYF
TGTGCCAGCAGCCGCCAGACTAGCGATACCTACGAGCAGTACTTC
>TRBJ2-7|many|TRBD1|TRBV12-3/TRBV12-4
CASSLNLGTASTYEQYF
TGTGCCAGCAGTTTAAACCTCGGGACAGCTTCTACCTACGAGCAGTACTTC
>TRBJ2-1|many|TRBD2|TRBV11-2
CASSSLTSGSPNEQFF
TGTGCCAGCAGCTCGCTTACTAGCGGGAGTCCCAATGAGCAGTTCTTC
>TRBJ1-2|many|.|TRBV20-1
CSAMSGFDYGYTF
TGCAGTGCTATGTCAGGGTTCGACTATGGCTACACCTTC
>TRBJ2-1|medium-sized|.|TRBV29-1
CSFRGYNEQFF
TGCAGCTTCCGAGGCTACAATGAGCAGTTCTTC
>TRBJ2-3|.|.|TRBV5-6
CASSGPSQGFRDTQYF
TGTGCCAGCAGCGGCCCCTCACAGGGTTTCCGAGATACGCAGTATTTT